The 7 T cell receptor beta chains below all came from one sample that was sequenced in a study of blood T cells in healthy people across ages. With a J-beta primer mix and a sample-barcoded 5' primer, a second PCR ran about 6 to 11 cycles. TCRdb passed the 5' RACE reads through MiXCR, listing each CDR3 protein once. In the table there are fewer than 1,200,000 distinct CDR3 sequences, roughly 24% of which are singletons. These sequences were also reported in another study, on T cells of mothers and their children.

The sample consisted of blood. The receptors were sampled from a girl aged 2 to 10 in good health.

This clonotype occurred a few times. This rearrangement joins TRBV9 to TRBJ2-4; D is possibly TRBD2 (7 bases). This CDR3 contains 14 residues. Germline V lookup: CDR1 SGDLS, CDR2 YYNGEE. V shed 3 bases and J shed 5 bases, with 12 bases lying between them. The CDR3 loop is CASSAQGGENIQYF. For the CDR3, the DNA is TGTGCCAGCAGCGCACAGGGAGGGGAAAACATTCAGTACTTC.

In its sample, this clonotype was seen a few times. The rearrangement joins TRBV7-2 to TRBJ2-5; the match to TRBD2 covers 7 bases. The CDR3 is 14 residues long. Germline lookup yields CDR1 SGHTA and CDR2 FQGNSA. Germline trimming cut 5 bases from V and 3 bases from J; bases unmatched to any gene: 6. The CDR3 DNA reads TGTGCCAGCAGCGGGGGGGGAGGGGAAGAGACCCAGTACTTC. Amino acid sequence: CASSGGGGEETQYF.

This clonotype has a handful of counts. This chain connects TRBV11-1 to TRBJ2-7; either TRBD1 or TRBD2 may fit D (5 bases each). Germline lookup yields CDR1 SGHAT and CDR2 FQDESV (reference sequence). This CDR3 has 16 amino acids. V was pared by 1 base and J by 6 bases, with 19 bases between. This chain's CDR3 is CASSLVPNGTTPEQYF. CDR3 nucleotides: TGTGCCAGCAGCTTAGTGCCGAATGGGACGACTCCCGAGCAGTACTTC.

J is TRBJ2-5 and V is TRBV7-9; TRBD2 agrees at 7 bases. The CDR3 covers 16 residues. Germline CDR1 reads SEHNR; CDR2 reads FQNEAQ (reference sequence). V gave up 2 bases and J gave up 4 bases; unmatched junction bases: 10. The CDR3 DNA sequence: TGTGCCAGCAGCTTACTGTCGAGCGGGGTACGAGAGACCCAGTACTTC. It translates to CASSLLSSGVRETQYF.

A few counts support this clonotype. This chain uses TRBV4-3 with TRBJ2-5; 7 nucleotides agree with TRBD2. The V segment lost 0 bases and the J segment 2 bases; nucleotides outside the gene matches: 15. Germline V CDR1 and CDR2: LGHNA, YSLEER. There are 19 residues in the CDR3. CDR3 in amino acids: CASSQEAAGLPTLQETQYF. For the CDR3, the DNA is TGCGCCAGCAGCCAAGAGGCAGCGGGGCTACCCACCTTACAAGAGACCCAGTACTTC.

The V gene is TRBV4-1, the J gene TRBJ1-4; a possible D gene is TRBD1 (5 bases). V was shortened by 0 bases and J by 3 bases, with 8 bases between the two germline ends. The germline gives CDR1 MGHRA, CDR2 YSYEKL. The CDR3 has 15 residues. DNA of the CDR3: TGCGCCAGCAGCCAAGATTGGGGGGCTAATGAAAAACTGTTTTTT. It specifies CASSQDWGANEKLFF.

The V call is TRBV7-8, the J call TRBJ2-7; D possibly corresponds to TRBD1 (5 bases). V gave up 3 bases and J gave up 0 bases, with 15 bases separating them. The germline V gene has CDR1 SGHVS and CDR2 FQNEAQ. The CDR3 loop spans 16 amino acids. The CDR3 DNA reads TGTGCCAGCAGCTTGACGCGACAGACAAACTCCTACGAGCAGTACTTC. Its translation is CASSLTRQTNSYEQYF. The full variable domain, rest sourced from reference TRBV7-8 and TRBJ2-7, is GAGVSQSPRYKVAKRGQDVALRCDPISGHVSLFWYQQALGQGPEFLTYFQNEAQLDKSGLPSDRFFAERPEGSVSTLKIQRTQQEDSAVYLCASSLTRQTNSYEQYFGPGTRLTVT.